The 32 T cell receptor beta chains below were found in one sample sequenced in a study of OX40 agonist ivuxolimab in advanced cancers. Profiled with immunoSEQ multiplex PCR; TCRdb holds only in-frame clones, not every one. The table has over 50,000 clones, 75% to 90% seen once. Sample: CD4+ or CD8+ T cells sorted from blood, taken in a trial of the OX40 agonist ivuxolimab. The receptors were sampled from an adult with an advanced solid tumor such as melanoma, head and neck, liver or kidney cancer.

The table lists this clone with a few counts. This chain uses TRBV28 with TRBJ1-2, with 8 bases that match TRBD1. The CDR3 is 16 amino acids. The junction had 7 bases not matched to a gene; V was cut back by 2 bases and J by 2 bases. The germline V gene encodes CDR1 MDHEN and CDR2 SYDVKM. Here the CDR3 DNA reads TGTGCCAGCAGTTTAGCCTTGGGACAGGAGAACTATGGCTACACCTTC. It is translated as CASSLALGQENYGYTF.

The chain carries TRBV13 and TRBJ2-3, with 10 bases aligning to TRBD2. V dropped 0 bases and J dropped 0; count of bases not matched to a gene: 0. The germline gives CDR1 PRHDT, CDR2 FYEKMQ (reference sequence). This CDR3 has 16 amino acids. CDR3 sequence (DNA): TGTGCCAGCAGCTTAGGACTAGCGGGGAGCACAGATACGCAGTATTTT. Its protein product is CASSLGLAGSTDTQYF.

This rearrangement joins TRBV30 to TRBJ2-5; perhaps D is TRBD1 or TRBD2 (6 bases each). CDR3 size: 13 residues. Germline CDR1 reads GTSNPN; CDR2 reads SVGIG (reference sequence). The V and J ends lost 2 bases and 2 bases respectively, with 9 bases between them. The CDR3 nucleotides read TGTGCCTGGAGTTCGGGGGCACAAGAGACCCAGTACTTC. This codes for CAWSSGAQETQYF.

The rearrangement uses TRBV6-1 and TRBJ2-1; TRBD2 matches 10 bases. The CDR3 loop spans 16 amino acids. Germline V CDR1 and CDR2: MNHNS, SASEGT. V shed 2 bases, J shed 7 bases, and the junction held 8 bases outside the gene matches. In DNA, the CDR3 is TGTGCCAGCAGTGAATGGCTAGCGGGAGAGGTGAATGAGCAGTTCTTC. It codes for CASSEWLAGEVNEQFF.

V gene TRBV9 combines with J gene TRBJ2-7; TRBD1 might be the D (6 bases). From germline, CDR1 is SGDLS and CDR2 YYNGEE. V gave up 4 bases and J gave up 3 bases, with 14 bases separating them. The length of the CDR3 is 14 residues. The CDR3 bases are TGTGCCAGCAGCATGGGGGACATTAACTACGAGCAGTACTTC. This codes for CASSMGDINYEQYF.

The chain recombines TRBV19 with TRBJ2-5, with D perhaps being TRBD1 or TRBD2 (7 bases each). Germline CDR1 reads LNHDA; CDR2 reads SQIVND (reference sequence). The V gene lost 3 bases and the J gene lost 3 bases, with 14 bases spanning the gap. The CDR3 is 15 residues long. CDR3 region: CASSIDREGKETQYF. The CDR3, as DNA: TGTGCCAGTAGTATCGACAGGGAGGGAAAAGAGACCCAGTACTTC.

The CDR3 DNA follows: TGTGCCAGTAGTATCACAGGGTTGAAGGATGAAAAACTGTTTTTT. Protein sequence: CASSITGLKDEKLFF. The J gene is TRBJ1-4, the V gene TRBV19, with D maybe TRBD1 (6 bases). The CDR3 consists of 15 residues. Germline values: CDR1 LNHDA, CDR2 SQIVND (reference sequence). Trimming left V 3 bases short and J 6 bases short, with 14 bases between. The whole variable domain, remainder taken from reference TRBV19 and TRBJ1-4, is DGGITQSPKYLFRKEGQNVTLSCEQNLNHDAMYWYRQDPGQGLRLIYYSQIVNDFQKGDIAEGYSVSREKKESFPLTVTSAQKNPTAFYLCASSITGLKDEKLFFGSGTQLSVL.

This clone was counted once. This chain links TRBV19 with TRBJ1-1, with TRBD1 identical over 7 bases. The V gene's germline CDR1 is LNHDA and CDR2 SQIVND (reference sequence). The V segment lost 4 bases and the J segment 5 bases; nucleotides outside the gene matches: 4. There are 13 residues in the CDR3. The CDR3 is CASSTTGATEAFF. CDR3 nucleotide sequence: TGTGCCAGTAGTACCACAGGGGCGACTGAAGCTTTCTTT.

The chain couples TRBV6-1 to TRBJ1-5; D remains unclear. The CDR3 extends over 13 amino acids. The ends were cut back, 5 bases at V and 0 bases at J, with 5 bases in the middle. Germline CDR1 MNHNS, CDR2 SASEGT. CDR3 region: CASSLDSNQPQHF. In DNA form, the CDR3 reads TGTGCCAGCAGTTTAGATAGCAATCAGCCCCAGCATTTT.

The rearrangement joins TRBV6-5 to TRBJ2-3; no definite D call. CDR3 size: 13 residues. Trimming cost V 0 bases and J 2 bases, with 3 bases left between them. The V gene's germline CDR1 is MNHEY and CDR2 SVGAGI. This chain's CDR3 is CASSYSFTDTQYF. CDR3 in DNA: TGTGCCAGCAGTTACTCCTTCACAGATACGCAGTATTTT.

This chain joins TRBV4-2 and TRBJ2-1, with D possibly being TRBD1 (5 bases). There are 12 residues in the CDR3. Germline CDR1 is LGHNA and CDR2 is YNFKEQ. The germline V and J ends were trimmed by 4 bases and 9 bases, with 10 bases remaining between them. The CDR3 DNA follows: TGTGCCAGCAGCCTCGATAGGGGTGAGCAGTTCTTC. Its translation is CASSLDRGEQFF.

V is TRBV7-3 and J is TRBJ2-1, with 11 bases identical to TRBD2. V lost 6 bases and J lost 4; bases outside the gene matches: 5. Germline V lookup: CDR1 SGHTA, CDR2 FQGTGA. This CDR3 has 15 amino acids. CDR3 region: CASSEGTSGYNEQFF. Here the CDR3 DNA reads TGTGCCAGCAGTGAAGGGACTAGCGGATACAATGAGCAGTTCTTC.

This clone was found once. The rearrangement joins TRBV28 to TRBJ2-7; TRBD1 is a possible D gene (5 bases). The CDR3 totals 14 residues. Germline V lookup: CDR1 MDHEN, CDR2 SYDVKM. V was shortened by 5 bases and J by 1 base, with 12 bases between the two germline ends. The CDR3, as DNA: TGTGCCAGCAGTCCGGACACAGGATCCTACGAGCAGTACTTC. Protein sequence: CASSPDTGSYEQYF. The full variable domain, its missing parts supplied by reference TRBV28 and TRBJ2-7, is DVKVTQSSRYLVKRTGEKVFLECVQDMDHENMFWYRQDPGLGLRLIYFSYDVKMKEKGDIPEGYSVSREKKERFSLILESASTNQTSMYLCASSPDTGSYEQYFGPGTRLTVT.

J is TRBJ2-1 and V is TRBV4-2; D remains unclear. Per germline, CDR1 LGHNA and CDR2 YNFKEQ. Trimming left V 1 base short and J 3 bases short, with 16 bases between. The CDR3 length is 17 residues. The CDR3 sequence is CASSQGNYQELYNEQFF. For the CDR3, the DNA is TGTGCCAGCAGCCAAGGCAATTATCAGGAGCTCTACAATGAGCAGTTCTTC.

The chain combines TRBV28 with TRBJ2-4, with D possibly TRBD1 on 6 matching bases. Germline V lookup: CDR1 MDHEN, CDR2 SYDVKM. This CDR3 is built from 14 residues. Trimming took 0 bases from V and 9 from J, leaving 12 bases between them. Here the CDR3 DNA reads TGTGCCAGCAGTTTATGGAAGGGGGTCGCCATTCAGTACTTC. This translates into CASSLWKGVAIQYF.

This clone was seen a few times. The chain carries TRBV20-1 and TRBJ1-2; D possibly corresponds to TRBD1 (5 bases). The germline gives CDR1 DFQATT, CDR2 SNEGSKA (reference sequence). The CDR3 has 11 amino acids. Here the CDR3 reads CRAPGRDGYTF. The CDR3 DNA reads TGCAGGGCCCCAGGGCGGGATGGCTACACCTTC.

The J gene is TRBJ2-7, the V gene TRBV28; 9 nucleotides match TRBD2. This CDR3 comprises 16 residues. Germline values: CDR1 MDHEN, CDR2 SYDVKM. V trimming: 5 bases; J trimming: 1 base; junction bases outside the gene matches: 9. CDR3 coding DNA: TGTGCCAGCAGTACTTATAGCGGGAGTAAATCCTACGAGCAGTACTTC. Translated, it gives CASSTYSGSKSYEQYF. Combining the CDR3 with reference TRBV28 and TRBJ2-7 gives the whole variable domain DVKVTQSSRYLVKRTGEKVFLECVQDMDHENMFWYRQDPGLGLRLIYFSYDVKMKEKGDIPEGYSVSREKKERFSLILESASTNQTSMYLCASSTYSGSKSYEQYFGPGTRLTVT.

The chain combines TRBV7-8 with TRBJ2-7, with D possibly matching TRBD2 (6 bases). This CDR3 comprises 16 residues. V was cut by 1 base and J by 0 bases, with 13 bases left in between. The germline CDR1 and CDR2 sequences are SGHVS and FQNEAQ. This CDR3 is CASSLVGSGNSYEQYF. In nucleotides, the CDR3 is TGTGCCAGCAGCTTAGTAGGTAGCGGAAACTCCTACGAGCAGTACTTC.

The chain employs TRBV6-5 and TRBJ1-1; no definite D call. The CDR3 loop spans 14 amino acids. V lost 2 bases, J lost 0 bases, and 7 bases lay in between. Germline values: CDR1 MNHEY, CDR2 SVGAGI. In DNA form, the CDR3 reads TGTGCCAGCAGTTACGCGGTTCTGAACACTGAAGCTTTCTTT. Its translation is CASSYAVLNTEAFF.

The chain couples TRBV10-2 to TRBJ2-7; 8 bases are shared with TRBD2. Germline V CDR1 and CDR2: WSHSY, SAAADI. Unmatched junction bases numbered 6, after V lost 2 bases and J lost 3 bases. This CDR3 region has 15 residues. The CDR3 loop is CASSEGAGGLYEQYF. CDR3 coding DNA: TGCGCCAGCAGTGAGGGGGCGGGGGGCCTCTACGAGCAGTACTTC.

The chain links TRBV27 to TRBJ2-1, with D perhaps matching TRBD2 (5 bases). Germline CDR1 and CDR2: MNHEY and SMNVEV (reference sequence). This CDR3 contains 16 residues. With 5 bases removed from V and 4 bases from J, the gap between germline ends came to 18 bases. The CDR3 here is CASSTPISEGYNEQFF. The CDR3 bases are TGTGCCAGCAGTACCCCGATTAGCGAGGGTTACAATGAGCAGTTCTTC.

This rearrangement joins TRBV18 to TRBJ2-7; 9 bases are shared with TRBD1. With V trimmed by 2 bases and J by 4 bases, 3 bases remained unmatched. The CDR3 is 14 amino acids. CDR1 KGHSH and CDR2 LQKENI come from the germline V gene. The CDR3 DNA sequence: TGTGCCAGCTCACCAAACGGACAGGGGTACGAGCAGTACTTC. Protein sequence: CASSPNGQGYEQYF.

The chain is built from TRBV4-3 and TRBJ1-2; D is undetermined. CDR1 LGHNA and CDR2 YSLEER come from the germline V gene. This CDR3 has 12 residues. The V and J ends lost 3 bases and 8 bases respectively, with 10 bases between them. In nucleotides, the CDR3 is TGCGCCAGCAGCCACCCTCTGTCCGGCTACACCTTC. Amino acids: CASSHPLSGYTF.

This sequence joins TRBV5-8 and TRBJ1-5, with D possibly TRBD1 on 5 matching bases. From germline, CDR1 is SGHTS and CDR2 YDEGEE. The V end was cut by 0 bases, the J end by 0 bases, with 7 bases between. The CDR3 sequence is 15 residues long. As DNA, the CDR3 is TGTGCCAGCAGCTTGGGGGGGATTAGCAATCAGCCCCAGCATTTT. It encodes CASSLGGISNQPQHF.

The genes are TRBV7-8 and TRBJ2-1, with D perhaps matching TRBD1 or TRBD2 (6 bases each). Trimming took 4 bases from V and 3 from J, leaving 13 bases between them. Germline V gene sequence: CDR1 SGHVS, CDR2 FQNEAQ. The CDR3 is made up of 15 amino acids. The CDR3 DNA reads as TGTGCCAGCAGCTCTTCTAGGGGGGACTACAATGAGCAGTTCTTC. Residues: CASSSSRGDYNEQFF. The whole variable domain, filled in from reference TRBV7-8 and TRBJ2-1, reads GAGVSQSPRYKVAKRGQDVALRCDPISGHVSLFWYQQALGQGPEFLTYFQNEAQLDKSGLPSDRFFAERPEGSVSTLKIQRTQQEDSAVYLCASSSSRGDYNEQFFGPGTRLTVL.

This chain connects TRBV6-5 to TRBJ1-4; weak D call: TRBD1 (5 bases). Trimming shortened V by 0 bases and J by 4 bases, and 9 bases separated the two germline ends. This CDR3 is built from 15 residues. Germline CDR1 reads MNHEY; CDR2 reads SVGAGI. The CDR3 nucleotides are TGTGCCAGCAGTTACTCCGGCAGGGATAATGAAAAACTGTTTTTT. Its translation: CASSYSGRDNEKLFF.

This chain joins TRBV7-3 and TRBJ1-1; D ambiguous. This CDR3 has 15 residues. Looked up from germline, CDR1 is SGHTA and CDR2 is FQGTGA. Trimming left V 5 bases short and J 1 base short, with 14 bases between. CDR3 DNA: TGTGCCAGCAGCCCCGGTCTAGGGTCGAACACTGAAGCTTTCTTT. Amino acid sequence: CASSPGLGSNTEAFF.

This chain joins TRBV28 and TRBJ1-2; 8 nucleotides align to TRBD1. Germline V gene data show CDR1 as MDHEN and CDR2 as SYDVKM. The trim removed 5 bases at V and 4 bases at J, leaving 3 bases unmatched. The CDR3 consists of 13 residues. In nucleotides, the CDR3 is TGTGCCAGCAGTGAAACAGGGGGCTATGGCTACACCTTC. Protein product: CASSETGGYGYTF.

The chain uses TRBV29-1 and TRBJ2-7; the match to TRBD2 covers 10 bases. CDR1 is SQVTM and CDR2 is ANQGSEA in the germline V gene. The V segment lost 6 bases and the J segment 2 bases; nucleotides outside the gene matches: 7. The CDR3 is made up of 14 amino acids. In DNA form, the CDR3 reads TGCAGCGTCCACATAGCGGGAGGTACCTACGAGCAGTACTTC. Protein sequence: CSVHIAGGTYEQYF.

This clone has only a few counts. The chain employs TRBV6-1 and TRBJ1-3; 8 bases agree with TRBD1. The trim removed 10 bases at V and 4 bases at J, leaving 9 bases unmatched. Per germline, CDR1 MNHNS and CDR2 SASEGT. This CDR3 has 14 residues. DNA for the CDR3: TGTGCCATTACAGGGGGAACGGGAGGAAACACCATATATTTT. Its protein is CAITGGTGGNTIYF.

This chain joins TRBV9 and TRBJ2-3; TRBD1 might be the D (6 bases). Trimming removed 3 bases from V and 1 base from J, with 15 bases in between. Germline values: CDR1 SGDLS, CDR2 YYNGEE. This CDR3 spans 16 amino acids. CDR3 in amino acids: CASSESTGRGTDTQYF. DNA of the CDR3: TGTGCCAGCAGCGAGTCGACAGGCCGGGGCACAGATACGCAGTATTTT.

This clone was found once. The chain employs TRBV27 and TRBJ2-5, with 8 positions matching TRBD2. Germline V gene lookup returns CDR1 MNHEY and CDR2 SMNVEV (reference sequence). The CDR3 sequence is 14 residues long. V trimming: 5 bases; J trimming: 4 bases; junction bases outside the gene matches: 6. The CDR3 sequence: CASSPGLEGETQYF. Here the CDR3 DNA reads TGTGCCAGCAGTCCGGGACTAGAGGGAGAGACCCAGTACTTC.